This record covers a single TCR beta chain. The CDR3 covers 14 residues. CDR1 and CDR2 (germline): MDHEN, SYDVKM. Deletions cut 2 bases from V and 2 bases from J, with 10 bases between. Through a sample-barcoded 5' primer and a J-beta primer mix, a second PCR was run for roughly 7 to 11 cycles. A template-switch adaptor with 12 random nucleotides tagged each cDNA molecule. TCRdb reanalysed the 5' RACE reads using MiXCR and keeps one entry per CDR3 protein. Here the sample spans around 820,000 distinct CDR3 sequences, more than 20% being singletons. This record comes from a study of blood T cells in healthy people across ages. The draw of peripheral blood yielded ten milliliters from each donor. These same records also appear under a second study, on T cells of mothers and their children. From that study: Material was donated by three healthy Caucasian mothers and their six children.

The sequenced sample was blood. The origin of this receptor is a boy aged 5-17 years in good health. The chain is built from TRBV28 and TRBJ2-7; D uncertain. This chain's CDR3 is CASSLDPAAYEQYF. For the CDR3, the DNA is TGTGCCAGCAGTTTAGACCCGGCCGCCTACGAGCAGTACTTC.